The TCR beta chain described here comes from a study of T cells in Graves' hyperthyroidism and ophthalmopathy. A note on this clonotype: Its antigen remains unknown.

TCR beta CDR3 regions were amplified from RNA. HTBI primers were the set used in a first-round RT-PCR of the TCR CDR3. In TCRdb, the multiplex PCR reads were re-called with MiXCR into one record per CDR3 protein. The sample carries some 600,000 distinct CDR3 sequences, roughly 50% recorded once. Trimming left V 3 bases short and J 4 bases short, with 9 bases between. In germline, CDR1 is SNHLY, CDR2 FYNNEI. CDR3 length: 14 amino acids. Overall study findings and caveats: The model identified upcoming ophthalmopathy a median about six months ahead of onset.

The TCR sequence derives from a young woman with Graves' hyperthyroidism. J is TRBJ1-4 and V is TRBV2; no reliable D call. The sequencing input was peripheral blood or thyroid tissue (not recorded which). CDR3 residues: CASSDPVLNEKLFF. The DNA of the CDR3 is TGTGCCAGCAGTGATCCGGTACTTAATGAAAAACTGTTTTTT.